Below are 13 T cell receptor beta chains sequenced from a single sample in a study of shared clonotypes between healthy human individuals. Profiled with immunoSEQ multiplex PCR; TCRdb holds only in-frame clones, not every one. This table holds approximately 340,000 clones, over 70% found once. The sequencing sample was made of memory CD4+ T cells sorted from blood. Subset reported: CD45RA-negative fraction. The receptors were sampled from a man under 40 in good health.

V and J are TRBV11-2 and TRBJ1-1; D uncertain. Germline lookup yields CDR1 SGHAT and CDR2 FQNNGV. Between the trimmed V and J ends, which lost 5 bases and 4 bases, there was a span of 11 bases. The CDR3 has 13 amino acids. The CDR3 bases are TGTGCCAGCAGCCTCAGTAGAAGCACTGAAGCTTTCTTT. It encodes CASSLSRSTEAFF. The complete variable domain, with remaining parts taken from reference TRBV11-2 and TRBJ1-1, reads EAGVAQSPRYKIIEKRQSVAFWCNPISGHATLYWYQQILGQGPKLLIQFQNNGVVDDSQLPKDRFSAERLKGVDSTLKIQPAKLEDSAVYLCASSLSRSTEAFFGQGTRLTVV.

The chain employs TRBV27 and TRBJ2-4, with a possible D match to TRBD2 (5 bases). V lost 9 bases and J lost 0, with 9 bases in between. CDR1 MNHEY and CDR2 SMNVEV come from the germline V gene (reference sequence). This CDR3 region has 13 residues. CDR3 DNA: TGTGCCAGGGTTAGCGTAGCCAAAAACATTCAGTACTTC. This sequence encodes CARVSVAKNIQYF.

The V and J genes are TRBV6-1 and TRBJ2-3; 7 positions agree with TRBD2. With 5 bases clipped from V and 6 bases from J, the junction kept 14 bases outside the gene matches. The V gene's germline CDR1 is MNHNS and CDR2 SASEGT. The CDR3 runs 16 residues. CDR3 sequence (DNA): TGTGCCAGCAGTCAAGGGGCGGGAGTGGCCGGGGATACGCAGTATTTT. Translation gives CASSQGAGVAGDTQYF.

This chain uses TRBV14 with TRBJ2-1; D might be TRBD2 (6 bases). The germline V and J ends were trimmed by 4 bases and 4 bases, with 20 bases remaining between them. This CDR3 is built from 17 residues. Per germline, CDR1 SGHDN and CDR2 FVKESK. This chain's CDR3 is CASSPLAGGRTYNEQFF. The CDR3 nucleotides are TGTGCCAGCAGCCCTCTAGCTGGAGGGAGGACGTACAATGAGCAGTTCTTC.

The chain couples TRBV5-1 to TRBJ2-2; 8 positions match TRBD1. V dropped 6 bases and J dropped 0; count of bases not matched to a gene: 10. The CDR3 consists of 17 residues. Per germline, CDR1 SGHRS and CDR2 YFSETQ. The CDR3 reads CASTSGGDYSNTGELFF. The CDR3 nucleotides read TGCGCCAGCACGTCAGGGGGCGATTATTCGAACACCGGGGAGCTGTTTTTT.

V gene TRBV5-4 combines with J gene TRBJ1-2; maybe TRBD1 (5 bases). CDR1 and CDR2 (germline): SGHNT, YYREEE (reference sequence). This CDR3 spans 14 amino acids. V was cut by 0 bases and J by 8 bases, with 14 bases left in between. This CDR3 is CASSLAGMTIGYTF. For the CDR3, the DNA is TGTGCCAGCAGCTTGGCAGGGATGACGATCGGCTACACCTTC.

The chain links TRBV5-4 to TRBJ2-7; D uncertain. Trimming took off 0 bases at V and 2 bases at J, with 6 bases between the two ends. Germline V gene sequence: CDR1 SGHNT, CDR2 YYREEE (reference sequence). This CDR3 is built from 13 residues. This CDR3 is CASSLGSPYEQYF. Written as DNA, the CDR3 is TGTGCCAGCAGCTTGGGTTCCCCCTACGAGCAGTACTTC. The whole variable domain, filled in from reference TRBV5-4 and TRBJ2-7, reads ETGVTQSPTHLIKTRGQQVTLRCSSQSGHNTVSWYQQALGQGPQFIFQYYREEENGRGNFPPRFSGLQFPNYSSELNVNALELDDSALYLCASSLGSPYEQYFGPGTRLTVT.

This chain connects TRBV19 to TRBJ1-1; D might be TRBD1 (6 bases). The V gene's germline CDR1 is LNHDA and CDR2 SQIVND (reference sequence). The CDR3 sequence is 14 residues long. V lost 7 bases, J lost 0 bases, and 12 bases lay in between. This CDR3 is CASIRTALNTEAFF. The DNA of the CDR3 is TGTGCCAGTATCCGGACAGCCTTGAACACTGAAGCTTTCTTT.

The rearrangement joins TRBV30 to TRBJ2-5, with a possible D match to TRBD1 (5 bases). Trimming took 0 bases from V and 10 from J, leaving 9 bases between them. CDR3 length: 11 residues. Germline V CDR1 and CDR2: GTSNPN, SVGIG (reference sequence). CDR3 residues: CAWSVSRVQYF. The CDR3, as DNA: TGTGCCTGGAGTGTAAGCAGGGTCCAGTACTTC. The entire variable domain, with the rest obtained from reference TRBV30 and TRBJ2-5, is as follows: SQTIHQWPATLVQPVGSPLSLECTVEGTSNPNLYWYRQAAGRGLQLLFYSVGIGQISSEVPQNLSASRPQDRQFILSSKKLLLSDSGFYLCAWSVSRVQYFGPGTRLLVL.

The table lists this clone with a few counts. V usage is TRBV6-1 and J usage is TRBJ2-7; no clear D. In germline, CDR1 is MNHNS, CDR2 SASEGT. The CDR3 has 13 residues. Trimming cost V 3 bases and J 6 bases, with 12 bases left between them. For the CDR3, the DNA is TGTGCCAGCAGTGATTCCCGCCGATCCGAGCAGTACTTC. Translation gives CASSDSRRSEQYF.

Details on this clone: It differs at one base from a far larger clone, so likely a read error. This chain uses TRBV2 with TRBJ2-7; D may be TRBD1 or TRBD2 (5 bases each). The V gene's germline CDR1 is SNHLY and CDR2 FYNNEI. This CDR3 has 14 residues. In DNA form, the CDR3 reads TGTGCCGGCAGTGAGCAGGGACCTTCCCGCGAGCAGTACTTC. Protein sequence: CAGSEQGPSREQYF.

This clone appeared a single time. The CDR3 DNA follows: TGCGCCAGCAGCTTGGTTGCGGGCTCCTACGAGCAGTACTTC. This encodes CASSLVAGSYEQYF. J is TRBJ2-7 and V is TRBV5-1, with D perhaps TRBD2 (5 bases). V shed 0 bases and J shed 0 bases, with 7 bases lying between them. The CDR3 sequence is 14 residues long. Germline V lookup: CDR1 SGHRS, CDR2 YFSETQ. The variable domain in full, with the rest retrieved from reference TRBV5-1 and TRBJ2-7, is KAGVTQTPRYLIKTRGQQVTLSCSPISGHRSVSWYQQTPGQGLQFLFEYFSETQRNKGNFPGRFSGRQFSNSRSEMNVSTLELGDSALYLCASSLVAGSYEQYFGPGTRLTVT.

This clone appeared many times. The rearrangement uses TRBV9 and TRBJ2-1; 8 nucleotides match TRBD2. The CDR3 consists of 15 residues. V gave up 3 bases and J gave up 3 bases; unmatched junction bases: 5. In germline, CDR1 is SGDLS, CDR2 YYNGEE. CDR3 coding DNA: TGTGCCAGCAGCGCGATAGCGGGATTCTACAATGAGCAGTTCTTC. This translates into CASSAIAGFYNEQFF. Drawing the rest from reference TRBV9 and TRBJ2-1, the complete variable domain is DSGVTQTPKHLITATGQRVTLRCSPRSGDLSVYWYQQSLDQGLQFLIQYYNGEERAKGNILERFSAQQFPDLHSELNLSSLELGDSALYFCASSAIAGFYNEQFFGPGTRLTVL.